Following are 27 T cell receptor beta chains from one sample sequenced in a study of T cells in localized non-small cell lung cancer. Clones were sequenced by immunoSEQ multiplex PCR, and TCRdb holds only the in-frame ones, with some missing. This table has roughly 40,000 clones, roughly 83% appearing once. The sequencing used PBMCs, collected before any cancer treatment. These receptors were collected from a man aged 40-75 years with stage II lung adenocarcinoma.

This clone showed up just once. The chain couples TRBV30 to TRBJ1-1, with 8 bases fitting TRBD1. V lost 0 bases, J lost 5 bases, and 8 bases stayed unmatched. Per the germline V gene, CDR1 is GTSNPN and CDR2 is SVGIG (reference sequence). The CDR3 loop spans 15 amino acids. As DNA, the CDR3 is TGTGCCTGGAGTGTACAGGGGGGAAGGCGAACTGAAGCTTTCTTT. It yields the protein CAWSVQGGRRTEAFF.

This chain uses TRBV18 with TRBJ2-2; 8 bases align to TRBD2. J lost 2 bases, V lost 5 bases, and 7 bases had no gene match. The CDR3 has 16 residues. From germline, CDR1 is KGHSH and CDR2 LQKENI. CDR3 coding DNA: TGTGCCAGCTCATCCAGCGGGGGCTATAACACCGGGGAGCTGTTTTTT. Translated: CASSSSGGYNTGELFF.

This clone was seen more than once but under ten times. The chain couples TRBV12-5 to TRBJ1-1; no firm D call. This CDR3 is 14 amino acids long. V was clipped by 4 bases and J by 1 base, with 10 bases between them. Germline V gene data show CDR1 as LGHNT and CDR2 as FRNRAP. The CDR3 here is CASGSDTRNTEAFF. The CDR3 coding sequence is TGTGCTAGTGGTTCCGACACCAGGAACACTGAAGCTTTCTTT.

The J gene is TRBJ2-3, the V gene TRBV29-1; possibly TRBD2 for D (6 bases). Trimming left V 1 base short and J 2 bases short, with 13 bases between. CDR1 and CDR2 from the germline V gene are SQVTM and ANQGSEA. The CDR3 has 15 amino acids. In DNA form, the CDR3 reads TGCAGCGTTGAAGGGACGGCGGGGACCACAGATACGCAGTATTTT. As protein: CSVEGTAGTTDTQYF.

The DNA of the CDR3 is TGCGCCAGCAGCACCGGGACAGGGGGAAGCAATGAGCAGTTCTTC. Residues: CASSTGTGGSNEQFF. This chain joins TRBV4-3 and TRBJ2-1, with 11 bases matching TRBD1. The CDR3 runs 15 residues. Germline values: CDR1 LGHNA, CDR2 YSLEER. V lost 5 bases and J lost 6; bases outside the gene matches: 6.

The chain joins TRBV18 to TRBJ1-3, with 7 bases aligning to TRBD1. The CDR3 totals 14 residues. Losses at the gene ends were 5 bases for V and 1 base for J; bases not matched to a gene: 2. Germline V gene sequence: CDR1 KGHSH, CDR2 LQKENI. CDR3 nucleotides: TGTGCCAGCTCATTGACAGGGTCTGGAAACACCATATATTTT. Protein: CASSLTGSGNTIYF.

This clone appeared a few times. The sample contains more than one DNA sequence encoding this CDR3. The chain couples TRBV30 to TRBJ1-3, with a tentative D call TRBD1 (5 bases). The CDR3 length is 15 residues. CDR1 and CDR2 from the germline V gene are GTSNPN and SVGIG (reference sequence). V lost 2 bases and J 0 bases, leaving 11 bases between the germline ends. CDR3 sequence: CAWSRDSGSGNTIYF. In DNA, the CDR3 is TGTGCCTGGAGTAGGGACTCCGGCTCTGGAAACACCATATATTTT. Together with reference TRBV30 and TRBJ1-3, the CDR3 gives the full variable domain: SQTIHQWPATLVQPVGSPLSLECTVEGTSNPNLYWYRQAAGRGLQLLFYSVGIGQISSEVPQNLSASRPQDRQFILSSKKLLLSDSGFYLCAWSRDSGSGNTIYFGEGSWLTVV.

This chain joins TRBV5-6 and TRBJ2-3; 9 bases are a match to TRBD2. The V gene end was trimmed by 4 bases and the J gene end by 6 bases; junction bases not matched to a gene: 12. The CDR3 totals 16 residues. CDR1 is SGHDT and CDR2 is YYEEEE in the germline V gene. CDR3 nucleotides: TGTGCCAGCAGCCGAGAGCGGGGGGCCATGAGGGATACGCAGTATTTT. Translation gives CASSRERGAMRDTQYF.

V usage is TRBV7-6 and J usage is TRBJ2-5, with 7 nucleotides matching TRBD1. The J segment lost 3 bases and the V segment lost 4 bases, leaving 2 bases of the junction unmatched. This CDR3 has 13 residues. Per germline, CDR1 SGHVS and CDR2 FNYEAQ. CDR3 sequence (DNA): TGTGCCAGCAGCTCAGACAGGGAAGAGACCCAGTACTTC. Protein product: CASSSDREETQYF.

The V call is TRBV7-9, the J call TRBJ2-3; 14 nucleotides align to TRBD2. The J segment lost 3 bases and the V segment lost 5 bases, leaving 10 bases of the junction unmatched. CDR1 is SEHNR, CDR2 FQNEAQ, per germline (reference sequence). CDR3 length: 18 amino acids. Here the CDR3 reads CASSPGTSGGSATDTQYF. The CDR3 coding sequence is TGTGCCAGCAGCCCCGGGACTAGCGGGGGATCGGCGACAGATACGCAGTATTTT. Supplemented by reference TRBV7-9 and TRBJ2-3, the full variable domain reads DTGVSQNPRHKITKRGQNVTFRCDPISEHNRLYWYRQTLGQGPEFLTYFQNEAQLEKSRLLSDRFSAERPKGSFSTLEIQRTEQGDSAMYLCASSPGTSGGSATDTQYFGPGTRLTVL.

The chain couples TRBV29-1 to TRBJ2-3, with D perhaps matching TRBD1 (5 bases). CDR1 SQVTM and CDR2 ANQGSEA come from the germline V gene. The CDR3 contains 12 residues. V was clipped by 6 bases and J by 3 bases, with 10 bases between them. CDR3 residues: CSVSTATDTQYF. The DNA of the CDR3 is TGCAGCGTATCGACAGCGACAGATACGCAGTATTTT.

V usage is TRBV4-2 and J usage is TRBJ1-5, with D perhaps matching TRBD1 (6 bases). Germline CDR1 reads LGHNA; CDR2 reads YNFKEQ. V was clipped by 0 bases and J by 7 bases, with 10 bases between them. The CDR3 has 14 residues. The CDR3 sequence is CASSQERGGQPQHF. The CDR3 bases are TGTGCCAGCAGCCAAGAGAGGGGGGGACAGCCCCAGCATTTT.

The chain uses TRBV11-2 and TRBJ2-2; no definite D call. CDR1 SGHAT and CDR2 FQNNGV come from the germline V gene. This CDR3 is built from 14 residues. Trimming removed 4 bases from V and 1 base from J, with 7 bases in between. DNA for the CDR3: TGTGCCAGCAGCTCGACACTGAACACCGGGGAGCTGTTTTTT. It codes for CASSSTLNTGELFF.

The chain combines TRBV7-6 with TRBJ1-6; D may be TRBD1 (6 bases). V was clipped by 3 bases and J by 8 bases, with 8 bases between them. CDR1 is SGHVS and CDR2 is FNYEAQ in the germline V gene. The CDR3 runs 13 residues. The CDR3 DNA sequence: TGTGCCAGCAGCTTGGACAGCCATTCACCCCTCCACTTT. This codes for CASSLDSHSPLHF.

The J gene is TRBJ2-3, the V gene TRBV6-5; 10 nucleotides line up with TRBD2. Germline loops: CDR1 MNHEY, CDR2 SVGAGI. The CDR3 covers 15 residues. Losses at the gene ends were 6 bases for V and 7 bases for J; bases not matched to a gene: 10. Written as DNA, the CDR3 is TGTGCCAGCAGCTCCCAGCGGGAGGGCCGATATACGCAGTATTTT. Its translation: CASSSQREGRYTQYF.

The rearrangement joins TRBV6-1 to TRBJ2-1, with D maybe TRBD2 (7 bases). The CDR3 is 15 amino acids. V was clipped by 6 bases and J by 12 bases, with 24 bases between them. Germline V gene data show CDR1 as MNHNS and CDR2 as SASEGT. CDR3 residues: CASRGGRASDRAQFF. In DNA form, the CDR3 reads TGTGCCAGCAGGGGGGGGCGGGCTTCCGATAGGGCGCAGTTCTTC.

V and J are TRBV2 and TRBJ1-2; 10 bases match TRBD1. V lost 6 bases to trimming and J lost 8 bases; unmatched junction nucleotides: 6. Germline loops: CDR1 SNHLY, CDR2 FYNNEI. The CDR3 has 13 residues. In DNA form, the CDR3 reads TGTGCCAGCAGCGACAGGGGGCAGAGGGGCTACACCTTC. This encodes CASSDRGQRGYTF.

V usage is TRBV30 and J usage is TRBJ1-6, with 10 bases identical to TRBD1. The junction had 8 bases not matched to a gene; V was cut back by 4 bases and J by 11 bases. Germline loops: CDR1 GTSNPN, CDR2 SVGIG (reference sequence). The CDR3 contains 14 residues. The DNA of the CDR3 is TGTGCCTGGAATTCCGGGACAGGGGCGACACCCCTCCACTTT. Translation gives CAWNSGTGATPLHF.

The gene calls are TRBV6-5 and TRBJ2-2; a possible D gene is TRBD2 (5 bases). This CDR3 region has 14 residues. Germline loops: CDR1 MNHEY, CDR2 SVGAGI. V was shortened by 8 bases and J by 10 bases, with 20 bases between the two germline ends. The CDR3 bases are TGTGCCAGCTTGGGGTTACTAGAGAATTCGGAGCTGTTTTTT. Protein: CASLGLLENSELFF.

CDR3 protein: CASSSTTSGNEQFF. The CDR3 region has the DNA TGTGCCAGCAGTTCGACGACTAGCGGGAATGAGCAGTTCTTC. The V and J genes are TRBV27 and TRBJ2-1, with TRBD2 identical over 10 bases. Germline CDR1 MNHEY, CDR2 SMNVEV (reference sequence). After removal of 4 bases from V and 7 bases from J, the junction contained 4 bases not matched to a gene. This CDR3 is 14 amino acids long.

The chain links TRBV14 to TRBJ1-6; D possibly corresponds to TRBD1 (5 bases). Between the trimmed V and J ends, which lost 1 base and 5 bases, there was a span of 15 bases. Looked up from germline, CDR1 is SGHDN and CDR2 is FVKESK. CDR3 length: 17 amino acids. The CDR3 loop reads CASSQVGWGLDNSPLHF. CDR3 DNA: TGTGCCAGCAGCCAAGTCGGTTGGGGCTTAGATAATTCACCCCTCCACTTT. Based on the CDR3 plus reference TRBV14 and TRBJ1-6, the full variable domain is EAGVTQFPSHSVIEKGQTVTLRCDPISGHDNLYWYRRVMGKEIKFLLHFVKESKQDESGMPNNRFLAERTGGTYSTLKVQPAELEDSGVYFCASSQVGWGLDNSPLHFGNGTRLTVT.

The chain uses TRBV2 and TRBJ2-7; 7 nucleotides align to TRBD2. Germline assignment: CDR1 SNHLY and CDR2 FYNNEI. Trimming cost V 10 bases and J 0 bases; bases outside gene matches: 12. The CDR3 length is 15 residues. The CDR3 protein is CAIPRREYPSYEQYF. The CDR3 nucleotides read TGTGCCATTCCCCGGCGGGAGTACCCCTCCTACGAGCAGTACTTC. The whole variable domain, remainder taken from reference TRBV2 and TRBJ2-7, is EPEVTQTPSHQVTQMGQEVILRCVPISNHLYFYWYRQILGQKVEFLVSFYNNEISEKSEIFDDQFSVERPDGSNFTLKIRSTKLEDSAMYFCAIPRREYPSYEQYFGPGTRLTVT.

The chain uses TRBV27 and TRBJ2-5, with 8 positions matching TRBD2. Per the germline V gene, CDR1 is MNHEY and CDR2 is SMNVEV (reference sequence). V trimming: 3 bases; J trimming: 1 base; junction bases outside the gene matches: 4. The length of the CDR3 is 15 residues. The CDR3 protein is CASSFRGRPQETQYF. The CDR3 coding sequence is TGTGCCAGCAGTTTCCGCGGGAGGCCCCAAGAGACCCAGTACTTC.

This rearrangement joins TRBV30 to TRBJ2-2; possible D gene TRBD2, 6 bases. The CDR3 has 15 residues. Trimming cost V 4 bases and J 7 bases, with 19 bases left between them. Germline V gene data show CDR1 as GTSNPN and CDR2 as SVGIG (reference sequence). The CDR3 DNA follows: TGTGCCTGGATACCAGGAGGGGCGGTTATCGGGGAGCTGTTTTTT. This translates into CAWIPGGAVIGELFF.

V is TRBV6-5 and J is TRBJ1-5, with D possibly being TRBD1 (5 bases). V was trimmed by 0 bases and J by 4 bases, leaving 10 bases between them. From germline, CDR1 is MNHEY and CDR2 SVGAGI. The length of the CDR3 is 15 residues. This chain's CDR3 is CASSYSWDENQPQHF. In DNA, the CDR3 is TGTGCCAGCAGTTACTCATGGGACGAAAATCAGCCCCAGCATTTT.

Regarding this clone: This specimen includes other DNA sequences encoding the same CDR3. The chain has TRBV10-3 and TRBJ2-5; 9 nucleotides line up with TRBD1. CDR1 ENHRY and CDR2 SYGVKD come from the germline V gene. J lost 5 bases, V lost 9 bases, and 4 bases had no gene match. This CDR3 spans 12 amino acids. The CDR3 is CAIRDREETQYF. In DNA, the CDR3 is TGTGCCATTCGGGACAGGGAGGAGACCCAGTACTTC.

The chain joins TRBV7-9 to TRBJ2-7; D is undetermined. The germline V and J ends were trimmed by 1 base and 0 bases, with 10 bases remaining between them. CDR3 size: 15 residues. CDR1 and CDR2 from the germline V gene are SEHNR and FQNEAQ (reference sequence). The CDR3 spells CASSLGSEISYEQYF. The CDR3 bases are TGTGCCAGCAGCTTAGGGAGCGAAATCTCCTACGAGCAGTACTTC.